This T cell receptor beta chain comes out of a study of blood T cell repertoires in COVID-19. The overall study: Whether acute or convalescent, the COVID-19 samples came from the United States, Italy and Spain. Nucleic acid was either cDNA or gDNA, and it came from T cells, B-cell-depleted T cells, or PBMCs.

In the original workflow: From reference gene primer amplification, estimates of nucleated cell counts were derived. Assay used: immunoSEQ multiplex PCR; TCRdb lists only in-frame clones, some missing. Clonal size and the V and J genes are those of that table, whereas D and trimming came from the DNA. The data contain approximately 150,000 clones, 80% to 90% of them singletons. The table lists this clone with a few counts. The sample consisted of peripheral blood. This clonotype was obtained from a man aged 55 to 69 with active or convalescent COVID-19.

The CDR3 nucleotides are TGTGCCTGGAGCGCCGGGACAGCTAACTATGGCTACACCTTC. Amino acid sequence: CAWSAGTANYGYTF. The chain has TRBV30 and TRBJ1-2; the match to TRBD1 covers 7 bases. V lost 3 bases and J lost 0; bases outside the gene matches: 4. The germline gives CDR1 GTSNPN, CDR2 SVGIG (reference sequence). The CDR3 contains 14 residues.